The 4 T cell receptor beta chains given below trace back to one sample, sequenced in a study of shared clonotypes between healthy human individuals. The protocol was immunoSEQ multiplex PCR, while the TCRdb copy is restricted to in-frame clones and leaves out a portion. The sample carries over 2,000,000 clones, 93% recorded once. Naive CD8 cells, CD45RO-negative and positively selected for CCR7, excluded terminally differentiated effector memory CD45RA+ cells. What was sequenced was naive CD8+ T cells from PBMCs. These receptors all come from a man aged 18-30 years in good health. Some clones in this sample may be carry-over from other donors' samples.

This chain joins TRBV5-5 and TRBJ2-5; 7 nucleotides agree with TRBD2. Germline CDR1 reads SGHKS; CDR2 reads YYEKEE (reference sequence). This CDR3 has 15 amino acids. V lost 1 base, J lost 5 bases, and 8 bases stayed unmatched. The DNA for the CDR3 is TGTGCCAGCAGCTTGCCCATCCAGGGAGGGGAGACCCAGTACTTC. Amino acid sequence: CASSLPIQGGETQYF. The full variable domain, rest sourced from reference TRBV5-5 and TRBJ2-5, is DAGVTQSPTHLIKTRGQQVTLRCSPISGHKSVSWYQQVLGQGPQFIFQYYEKEERGRGNFPDRFSARQFPNYSSELNVNALLLGDSALYLCASSLPIQGGETQYFGPGTRLLVL.

This clone was counted only a few times. V is TRBV5-5 and J is TRBJ2-7, with a tentative D call TRBD2 (5 bases). Between the trimmed V and J ends, which lost 3 bases and 6 bases, there was a span of 7 bases. The germline CDR1 and CDR2 sequences are SGHKS and YYEKEE (reference sequence). The length of the CDR3 is 11 residues. The CDR3 is CASSYGVEQYF. The DNA of the CDR3 is TGTGCCAGCAGCTACGGGGTCGAGCAGTACTTC.

The chain uses TRBV7-9 and TRBJ2-1; D perhaps matches TRBD1 (5 bases). The CDR3 has 15 residues. V was cut by 5 bases and J by 4 bases, with 15 bases left in between. The V gene's germline CDR1 is SEHNR and CDR2 FQNEAQ (reference sequence). CDR3 bases: TGTGCCAGCAGCCAGGCAGACAGTCCTTACAATGAGCAGTTCTTC. This encodes CASSQADSPYNEQFF. Supplemented by reference TRBV7-9 and TRBJ2-1, the full variable domain reads DTGVSQNPRHKITKRGQNVTFRCDPISEHNRLYWYRQTLGQGPEFLTYFQNEAQLEKSRLLSDRFSAERPKGSFSTLEIQRTEQGDSAMYLCASSQADSPYNEQFFGPGTRLTVL.

For this clone: Other DNA sequences from this sample encode an identical CDR3 as well. V usage is TRBV10-3 and J usage is TRBJ2-7; D call uncertain. Germline V gene data show CDR1 as ENHRY and CDR2 as SYGVKD. CDR3 length: 14 amino acids. The V gene lost 0 bases and the J gene lost 4 bases, with 10 bases spanning the gap. CDR3 residues: CAISESPSLYEQYF. The CDR3 DNA reads TGTGCCATCAGTGAGTCCCCTTCGTTGTACGAGCAGTACTTC.